The 10 T cell receptor beta chains presented below share a single source sample, sequenced in a study of blood T cell repertoires in COVID-19. Data came from immunoSEQ multiplex PCR; TCRdb stores just in-frame clones and leaves some out. Of roughly 500,000 clones in the sample, approximately 83% were seen once. The sample taken for sequencing was peripheral blood. These receptors all stem from a human donor in a cohort sampled during active COVID-19.

V gene TRBV4-1 combines with J gene TRBJ2-3; D ambiguous. The CDR3 totals 15 residues. The germline V gene has CDR1 MGHRA and CDR2 YSYEKL. V lost 0 bases and J lost 2, with 9 bases in between. CDR3 nucleotides: TGCGCCAGCAGCCAAGAGAGAAGCTACACAGATACGCAGTATTTT. Encoded protein: CASSQERSYTDTQYF.

The chain has TRBV7-3 and TRBJ2-1; the D gene is possibly TRBD2 (7 bases). Germline V gene sequence: CDR1 SGHTA, CDR2 FQGTGA. The CDR3 sequence is 16 residues long. V was clipped by 5 bases and J by 7 bases, with 21 bases between them. CDR3 sequence reads: CASSPPPGGARNEQFF. The CDR3, as DNA: TGTGCCAGCAGCCCGCCCCCTGGGGGGGCGAGGAATGAGCAGTTCTTC.

This chain uses TRBV29-1 with TRBJ2-3; D is ambiguous. Between the trimmed V and J ends, which lost 7 bases and 0 bases, there was a span of 14 bases. The CDR3 sequence is 14 residues long. Looked up from germline, CDR1 is SQVTM and CDR2 is ANQGSEA. The CDR3 sequence: CSGRLASSTDTQYF. CDR3 nucleotide sequence: TGCAGCGGGCGACTTGCTTCTAGCACAGATACGCAGTATTTT.

This clone was observed a handful of times. The chain has TRBV19 and TRBJ2-7, with D perhaps matching TRBD1 (5 bases). CDR3 size: 14 residues. The germline gives CDR1 LNHDA, CDR2 SQIVND (reference sequence). V shed 6 bases and J shed 3 bases, with 15 bases lying between them. CDR3 DNA: TGTGCCAGTAGCCCCCCCCAGGGTCGCTACGAGCAGTACTTC. Its protein is CASSPPQGRYEQYF.

The chain employs TRBV2 and TRBJ2-1, with 8 positions matching TRBD1. This CDR3 has 14 residues. Germline V gives CDR1 SNHLY, CDR2 FYNNEI. Trimming cost V 6 bases and J 6 bases; bases outside gene matches: 7. The chain's CDR3 is CASRKDRGGNEQFF. CDR3 coding DNA: TGTGCCAGCAGAAAAGACAGGGGAGGCAATGAGCAGTTCTTC.

This rearrangement joins TRBV24-1 to TRBJ2-7, with 7 bases lining up with TRBD1. Germline V CDR1 and CDR2: KGHDR, SFDVKD. This CDR3 has 14 residues. V shed 9 bases, J shed 3 bases, and the junction held 10 bases outside the gene matches. The CDR3 region has the DNA TGTGCCACCGAAAACGGGACAGAGAACTACGAGCAGTACTTC. This sequence encodes CATENGTENYEQYF.

Only a few counts were recorded for this clone. The chain uses TRBV7-2 and TRBJ1-2; D gene ambiguous. V shed 1 base and J shed 4 bases, with 13 bases lying between them. The CDR3 length is 15 residues. Germline CDR1 SGHTA, CDR2 FQGNSA. The CDR3 reads CASSLDPGGSYGYTF. CDR3 in DNA: TGTGCCAGCAGCTTAGATCCAGGAGGGTCCTATGGCTACACCTTC.

V gene TRBV7-2 combines with J gene TRBJ1-3; D gene ambiguous. Germline assignment: CDR1 SGHTA and CDR2 FQGNSA. The germline V and J ends were trimmed by 2 bases and 4 bases, with 15 bases remaining between them. This CDR3 has 16 amino acids. In DNA, the CDR3 is TGTGCCAGCAGCTTAAACGGGCGGGGAGGAGGAAACACCATATATTTT. Protein: CASSLNGRGGGNTIYF.

The genes are TRBV2 and TRBJ1-2, with D unresolved. The CDR3 length is 14 residues. Germline V CDR1 and CDR2: SNHLY, FYNNEI. V lost 4 bases, J lost 6 bases, and 15 bases lay in between. CDR3 region: CASSGATNPDGYTF. The CDR3 nucleotides read TGTGCCAGCAGTGGCGCCACTAATCCGGATGGCTACACCTTC.

This chain links TRBV7-9 with TRBJ1-1; 11 bases line up with TRBD1. The CDR3 is made up of 16 amino acids. The junction had 4 bases not matched to a gene; V was cut back by 4 bases and J by 0 bases. Germline V gene lookup returns CDR1 SEHNR and CDR2 FQNEAQ (reference sequence). The CDR3 sequence is CASSSWTGGLNTEAFF. The CDR3 nucleotides read TGTGCCAGCAGCTCCTGGACAGGGGGCTTGAACACTGAAGCTTTCTTT.